Below, 23 T cell receptor beta chains from the same sample are listed, as sequenced in a study of OX40 agonist ivuxolimab in advanced cancers. Library construction relied on the immunoSEQ multiplex PCR assay. Here the immuneACCESS table is served through TCRdb, limited to in-frame sequences with V and J called. Missing clones are a known gap in these copies; in checked studies unresolved V genes cover under half, and the rest lacks a known reason. The sample contains about 58,000 clones, 75% to 90% of them found a single time. Jointly, the top ten make up 2.5% to 3.5% of the sample. The material sequenced was CD4+ or CD8+ T cells sorted from blood, taken in a trial of the OX40 agonist ivuxolimab. The source of these receptors is an adult with an advanced solid tumor such as melanoma, head and neck, liver or kidney cancer.

The genes are TRBV5-1 and TRBJ1-6, with D perhaps matching TRBD1 (6 bases). The length of the CDR3 is 12 residues. The V gene lost 5 bases and the J gene lost 8 bases, with 8 bases spanning the gap. CDR1 and CDR2 (germline): SGHRS, YFSETQ. CDR3 protein: CASSSGDSPLHF. The CDR3 region has the DNA TGCGCCAGCAGTTCAGGGGATTCACCCCTCCACTTT.

The table lists this clone with a count of one. The gene calls are TRBV28 and TRBJ1-5, with D perhaps TRBD1 (5 bases). The germline V gene encodes CDR1 MDHEN and CDR2 SYDVKM. Trimming took 6 bases from V and 2 from J, leaving 20 bases between them. The CDR3 has 17 residues. This CDR3 is CASSQAAQGFGNQPQHF. Written as DNA, the CDR3 is TGTGCCAGCAGCCAAGCTGCCCAGGGCTTTGGCAATCAGCCCCAGCATTTT. Filled out from reference TRBV28 and TRBJ1-5, the complete variable domain reads DVKVTQSSRYLVKRTGEKVFLECVQDMDHENMFWYRQDPGLGLRLIYFSYDVKMKEKGDIPEGYSVSREKKERFSLILESASTNQTSMYLCASSQAAQGFGNQPQHFGDGTRLSIL.

The chain uses TRBV28 and TRBJ2-1, with 9 positions matching TRBD1. With 8 bases clipped from V and 2 bases from J, the junction kept 4 bases outside the gene matches. This CDR3 region has 14 residues. Per germline, CDR1 MDHEN and CDR2 SYDVKM. The CDR3 sequence: CASRTGGAYNEQFF. The CDR3 bases are TGTGCCAGCCGAACAGGGGGCGCCTACAATGAGCAGTTCTTC.

In nucleotides, the CDR3 is TGTGCCAGCAGCTTACGACAGTACACAGATACGCAGTATTTT. Translating gives CASSLRQYTDTQYF. J is TRBJ2-3 and V is TRBV5-6, with a tentative D call TRBD1 (5 bases). Germline V gives CDR1 SGHDT, CDR2 YYEEEE. The CDR3 is 14 residues long. V was shortened by 2 bases and J by 2 bases, with 9 bases between the two germline ends.

This clone was seen more than once but under ten times. The chain employs TRBV18 and TRBJ1-6; D is possibly TRBD1 (5 bases). The germline V gene has CDR1 KGHSH and CDR2 LQKENI. Deletions cut 5 bases from V and 8 bases from J, with 16 bases between. The CDR3 covers 15 residues. The CDR3 protein is CASSEGGTEYSPLHF. The CDR3 region has the DNA TGTGCCAGCTCAGAGGGCGGGACGGAATATTCACCCCTCCACTTT.

The J gene is TRBJ1-1, the V gene TRBV18; tentative D call: TRBD1 (6 bases). The CDR3 covers 15 residues. V gave up 6 bases and J gave up 5 bases, with 19 bases separating them. Germline V gene lookup returns CDR1 KGHSH and CDR2 LQKENI. CDR3 region: CASSTGHGGQTEAFF. The CDR3 coding sequence is TGTGCCAGCTCCACGGGACACGGAGGGCAGACTGAAGCTTTCTTT.

The chain is built from TRBV7-2 and TRBJ2-1; 9 positions agree with TRBD1. The CDR3 has 15 amino acids. V lost 0 bases to trimming and J lost 4 bases; unmatched junction nucleotides: 1. Germline V gene data show CDR1 as SGHTA and CDR2 as FQGNSA. CDR3 nucleotides: TGTGCCAGCAGCTTAGCGGGACAGGGTTACAATGAGCAGTTCTTC. It encodes CASSLAGQGYNEQFF. The full variable domain, with the rest looked up from reference TRBV7-2 and TRBJ2-1, is GAGVSQSPSNKVTEKGKDVELRCDPISGHTALYWYRQSLGQGLEFLIYFQGNSAPDKSGLPSDRFSAERTGGSVSTLTIQRTQQEDSAVYLCASSLAGQGYNEQFFGPGTRLTVL.

This chain uses TRBV18 with TRBJ2-7, with D maybe TRBD1 (6 bases). Germline V CDR1 and CDR2: KGHSH, LQKENI. The V end lost 5 bases, the J end lost 3 bases, and 14 bases lay between the germline ends. The CDR3 runs to 14 residues. CDR3 sequence reads: CASSDKQGYYEQYF. CDR3 coding DNA: TGTGCCAGCTCAGATAAACAGGGATACTACGAGCAGTACTTC.

This chain links TRBV5-5 with TRBJ2-5; D may be TRBD1 (6 bases). V lost 1 base to trimming and J lost 4 bases, with 14 bases between them. In germline, CDR1 is SGHKS, CDR2 YYEKEE (reference sequence). The CDR3 is 15 amino acids. CDR3 in amino acids: CASSLTGMVPETQYF. The CDR3 DNA reads TGTGCCAGCAGCTTGACAGGGATGGTTCCAGAGACCCAGTACTTC.

The chain uses TRBV19 and TRBJ2-2, with 8 bases fitting TRBD1. The length of the CDR3 is 17 residues. V lost 4 bases and J lost 0; bases outside the gene matches: 7. In germline, CDR1 is LNHDA, CDR2 SQIVND (reference sequence). The CDR3 loop reads CASSKRQGFANTGELFF. The CDR3 nucleotides are TGTGCCAGTAGTAAAAGACAGGGGTTCGCGAACACCGGGGAGCTGTTTTTT. Supplemented by reference TRBV19 and TRBJ2-2, the full variable domain reads DGGITQSPKYLFRKEGQNVTLSCEQNLNHDAMYWYRQDPGQGLRLIYYSQIVNDFQKGDIAEGYSVSREKKESFPLTVTSAQKNPTAFYLCASSKRQGFANTGELFFGEGSRLTVL.

This rearrangement joins TRBV7-8 to TRBJ2-3, with TRBD2 matching 8 bases. This CDR3 region has 16 residues. Germline V gene lookup returns CDR1 SGHVS and CDR2 FQNEAQ. J was trimmed by 0 bases and V by 5 bases; bases with no gene match: 7. CDR3 sequence: CASSPTERGSTDTQYF. In DNA form, the CDR3 reads TGTGCCAGCAGCCCGACGGAGCGGGGGAGCACAGATACGCAGTATTTT. Drawing the rest from reference TRBV7-8 and TRBJ2-3, the complete variable domain is GAGVSQSPRYKVAKRGQDVALRCDPISGHVSLFWYQQALGQGPEFLTYFQNEAQLDKSGLPSDRFFAERPEGSVSTLKIQRTQQEDSAVYLCASSPTERGSTDTQYFGPGTRLTVL.

V and J are TRBV7-8 and TRBJ1-2, with D maybe TRBD1 (5 bases). This CDR3 comprises 13 residues. The germline gives CDR1 SGHVS, CDR2 FQNEAQ. V lost 4 bases, J lost 8 bases, and 14 bases lay in between. The CDR3 bases are TGTGCCAGCAGCTCCCCAGGGAAGCGAGGCTACACCTTC. The encoded protein is CASSSPGKRGYTF.

This clone has a handful of counts. The gene calls are TRBV28 and TRBJ2-1, with 12 positions matching TRBD2. CDR3 length equals 16 residues. Germline V CDR1 and CDR2: MDHEN, SYDVKM. The V and J ends lost 7 bases and 0 bases, in that order; junction bases with no gene match: 4. The CDR3 reads CASIGLAGSSYNEQFF. The CDR3 DNA follows: TGTGCCAGCATCGGACTAGCGGGGAGCTCCTACAATGAGCAGTTCTTC.

The rearrangement links TRBV28 to TRBJ2-7; 10 nucleotides align to TRBD1. Germline CDR1 MDHEN, CDR2 SYDVKM. The CDR3 length is 17 residues. V was clipped by 4 bases and J by 0 bases; unmatched bases: 9. The CDR3 here is CASSSGTGALSSYEQYF. In DNA form, the CDR3 reads TGTGCCAGCAGTTCCGGGACAGGGGCACTTAGCTCCTACGAGCAGTACTTC.

This clone showed up just a few times. V gene TRBV7-2 combines with J gene TRBJ2-5; 7 bases line up with TRBD1. V shed 1 base and J 4 bases; nucleotides not matched to a gene: 9. Germline V gene lookup returns CDR1 SGHTA and CDR2 FQGNSA. This CDR3 is built from 16 residues. As DNA, the CDR3 is TGTGCCAGCAGCTTAGACACAGGGGTATCCCGAGAGACCCAGTACTTC. This gives the protein CASSLDTGVSRETQYF.

The V gene is TRBV7-3, the J gene TRBJ2-7; D is ambiguous. The ends were cut back, 4 bases at V and 9 bases at J, with 13 bases in the middle. The CDR3 length is 12 residues. CDR1 is SGHTA, CDR2 FQGTGA, per germline. Here the CDR3 DNA reads TGTGCCAGCAGCTCTCCCCCGGGTAGGCAGTACTTC. The encoded protein is CASSSPPGRQYF.

The sample holds a few counts of this clone. The chain uses TRBV11-3 and TRBJ1-3; D not certain. V lost 7 bases to trimming and J lost 2 bases, with 9 bases between them. Germline assignment: CDR1 SGHNT and CDR2 YENEEA. The CDR3 consists of 13 residues. The CDR3 nucleotides read TGTGCCAGCACCCTGGCAGCTGGAAACACCATATATTTT. This codes for CASTLAAGNTIYF. Supplemented by reference TRBV11-3 and TRBJ1-3, the full variable domain reads EAGVVQSPRYKIIEKKQPVAFWCNPISGHNTLYWYLQNLGQGPELLIRYENEEAVDDSQLPKDRFSAERLKGVDSTLKIQPAELGDSAVYLCASTLAAGNTIYFGEGSWLTVV.

The V and J genes are TRBV5-4 and TRBJ2-5, with 9 positions matching TRBD1. The J segment lost 2 bases and the V segment lost 4 bases, leaving 6 bases of the junction unmatched. The germline gives CDR1 SGHNT, CDR2 YYREEE (reference sequence). This CDR3 is 15 amino acids long. The CDR3 here is CASSGRQGGQETQYF. As DNA, the CDR3 is TGTGCCAGCAGCGGACGACAGGGGGGTCAAGAGACCCAGTACTTC.

The V call is TRBV6-1, the J call TRBJ2-5, with unresolved D. The germline V gene encodes CDR1 MNHNS and CDR2 SASEGT. The CDR3 runs 15 residues. With 7 bases removed from V and 0 bases from J, the gap between germline ends came to 15 bases. The CDR3, as DNA: TGTGCCAGCAAAATTGGGCAGACTCACCAAGAGACCCAGTACTTC. This encodes CASKIGQTHQETQYF.

This rearrangement joins TRBV7-2 to TRBJ2-1, with a tentative D call TRBD2 (5 bases). This CDR3 comprises 14 residues. Trimming took off 0 bases at V and 12 bases at J, with 15 bases between the two ends. CDR1 and CDR2 (germline): SGHTA, FQGNSA. CDR3 in DNA: TGTGCCAGCAGCTTAGCTGGAGCGGAGCCCGGGCAGTTCTTC. Protein sequence: CASSLAGAEPGQFF.

V and J are TRBV4-1 and TRBJ2-1, with TRBD2 matching 7 bases. Losses at the gene ends were 8 bases for V and 6 bases for J; bases not matched to a gene: 10. The CDR3 runs 14 residues. Germline V gives CDR1 MGHRA, CDR2 YSYEKL. The CDR3 nucleotides are TGCGCCAGCTCGCGGGGGTCGAGGTCCAATGAGCAGTTCTTC. Amino acid sequence: CASSRGSRSNEQFF.

The V gene is TRBV2, the J gene TRBJ1-1; D gene uncertain. Germline V gives CDR1 SNHLY, CDR2 FYNNEI. The CDR3 consists of 14 residues. V was clipped by 9 bases and J by 3 bases, with 17 bases between them. The CDR3 nucleotides read TGTGCCAGTACTCCCGGGTCGTCAGACACTGAAGCTTTCTTT. It encodes CASTPGSSDTEAFF.

This chain uses TRBV10-3 with TRBJ1-1; D not resolved. CDR3 length: 16 residues. With 3 bases removed from V and 1 base from J, the gap between germline ends came to 15 bases. Germline CDR1 reads ENHRY; CDR2 reads SYGVKD. CDR3 protein: CAISDKGLTANTEAFF. The CDR3 DNA reads as TGTGCCATCAGTGACAAGGGTTTGACTGCGAACACTGAAGCTTTCTTT.